Shown below are 8 T cell receptor beta chains from a single sample sequenced in a study of T cell responses to AZD1222 COVID-19 vaccine. Clones were read by immunoSEQ multiplex PCR, and TCRdb kept only the in-frame ones, dropping some. This repertoire shows about 100,000 clones, 87% found once; its top ten account for about 5%. The sample was peripheral blood, taken 28 days after the second AZD1222 dose. The receptors derive from an adult who received the AZD1222 COVID-19 vaccine.

This clone was recorded once. The rearrangement uses TRBV15 and TRBJ2-5, with a possible D match to TRBD2 (6 bases). V was trimmed by 0 bases and J by 3 bases, leaving 11 bases between them. Germline V gives CDR1 LNHNV, CDR2 YYDKDF (reference sequence). This CDR3 has 15 residues. DNA for the CDR3: TGTGCCACCAGCAGAGATTACGGGGGTAAAGAGACCCAGTACTTC. Encoded protein: CATSRDYGGKETQYF.

The chain joins TRBV27 to TRBJ1-2; D is uncertain. Germline CDR1 is MNHEY and CDR2 is SMNVEV (reference sequence). V was clipped by 0 bases and J by 8 bases, with 10 bases between them. The CDR3 totals 13 residues. The DNA for the CDR3 is TGTGCCAGCAGTTTATCAGGTCCGGGGGGCTACACCTTC. Translated: CASSLSGPGGYTF.

The chain has TRBV19 and TRBJ2-7; 11 bases align to TRBD1. The CDR3 covers 17 residues. V gave up 6 bases and J gave up 3 bases; unmatched junction bases: 13. Germline CDR1 and CDR2: LNHDA and SQIVND (reference sequence). This chain's CDR3 is CASSYGTGGRLNYEQYF. The CDR3 DNA is TGTGCCAGTAGCTACGGGACAGGGGGTCGCCTGAACTACGAGCAGTACTTC.

The V call is TRBV27, the J call TRBJ1-1, with 7 bases fitting TRBD1. Looked up from germline, CDR1 is MNHEY and CDR2 is SMNVEV (reference sequence). The ends lost 5 bases at V and 7 bases at J; junction bases unmatched: 4. This CDR3 contains 12 residues. The CDR3 sequence is CASSPDRVEAFF. CDR3 DNA sequence: TGTGCCAGCAGTCCCGACAGGGTTGAAGCTTTCTTT.

The V call is TRBV4-3, the J call TRBJ1-6, with a tentative D call TRBD1 (5 bases). This CDR3 spans 15 amino acids. Germline-derived CDR1 and CDR2 are LGHNA and YSLEER. Trimming took off 1 base at V and 9 bases at J, with 13 bases between the two ends. The CDR3 is CASSQGELRGSPLHF. The CDR3 DNA is TGCGCCAGCAGCCAAGGGGAACTGAGGGGTTCACCCCTCCACTTT.

V and J are TRBV7-9 and TRBJ2-7; 8 bases match TRBD2. With V trimmed by 5 bases and J by 4 bases, 16 bases remained unmatched. The germline V gene encodes CDR1 SEHNR and CDR2 FQNEAQ (reference sequence). The CDR3 runs to 17 residues. This CDR3 reads CASSPPLAGPPSYEQYF. CDR3 DNA sequence: TGTGCCAGCAGCCCCCCTTTAGCGGGGCCCCCCTCATACGAGCAGTACTTC.

This clone was seen only a few times. This sequence joins TRBV6-4 and TRBJ1-2, with D possibly being TRBD1 (5 bases). The V end was cut by 2 bases, the J end by 0 bases, with 10 bases between. Germline V CDR1 and CDR2: MRHNA, SNTAGT. This CDR3 spans 15 amino acids. In nucleotides, the CDR3 is TGTGCCAGCAGTGACGGGGACGCATCTAACTATGGCTACACCTTC. This gives the protein CASSDGDASNYGYTF.

Remarks on this clone: Other nucleotide sequences in the sample specify the same CDR3. The chain uses TRBV19 and TRBJ2-6; D tentatively reads TRBD1 or TRBD2 (5 bases each). Trimming removed 7 bases at V and 0 bases at J, with 13 bases between. This CDR3 has 16 residues. The germline CDR1 and CDR2 sequences are LNHDA and SQIVND (reference sequence). CDR3 nucleotides: TGTGCCAGTACCCCCGGGGCCCCCTCTGGGGCCAACGTCCTGACTTTC. Translation gives CASTPGAPSGANVLTF.